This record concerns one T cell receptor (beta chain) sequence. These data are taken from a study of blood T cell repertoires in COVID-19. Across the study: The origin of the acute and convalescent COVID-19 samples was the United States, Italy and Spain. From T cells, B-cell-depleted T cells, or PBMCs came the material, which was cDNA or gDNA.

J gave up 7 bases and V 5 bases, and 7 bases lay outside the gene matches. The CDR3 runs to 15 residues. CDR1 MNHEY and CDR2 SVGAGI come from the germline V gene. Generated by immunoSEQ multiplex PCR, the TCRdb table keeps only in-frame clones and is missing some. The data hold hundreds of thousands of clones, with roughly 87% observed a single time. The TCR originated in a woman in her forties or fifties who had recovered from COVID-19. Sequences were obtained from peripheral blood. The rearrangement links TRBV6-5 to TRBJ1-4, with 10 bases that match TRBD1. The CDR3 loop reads CASSPLTGGLEKLFF. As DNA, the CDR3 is TGTGCCAGCAGTCCCTTGACAGGGGGCCTTGAAAAACTGTTTTTT.